The 21 T cell receptor beta chains in this list originate from one sample, sequenced in a study of early T cells in non-severe SARS-CoV-2 infection (dated by TCRdb to 2020 to 2023). The library was made by 5' RACE. Instrument on record: NextSeq 500. The public reads were reprocessed in TCRdb via fastp at Q25 and MiXCR, keeping in-frame beta chains. Every entry covers one CDR3 protein and lists the most common genes and DNA from its rows. In all, the sample holds 65,000 to 90,000 distinct CDR3 sequences, and approximately 13% of those were seen once. The ten largest make up about 7% of the sample. The sequencing sample was made of whole blood. These TCRs come from an adult who was a healthcare worker with PCR-confirmed SARS-CoV-2 infection or an uninfected control (not recorded which).

This clonotype was seen more than once but under ten times. This rearrangement joins TRBV20-1 to TRBJ2-1, with 12 bases identical to TRBD2. CDR1 is DFQATT and CDR2 is SNEGSKA in the germline V gene (reference sequence). CDR3 length: 16 residues. Trimming cost V 0 bases and J 8 bases; bases outside gene matches: 8. In DNA form, the CDR3 reads TGCAGTGCTAGAGAGTGGACTAGCGGGGTGGGGGATGAGCAGTTCTTC. It translates to CSAREWTSGVGDEQFF.

This clonotype was recorded a few times. The chain carries TRBV20-1 and TRBJ2-2; TRBD2 agrees at 8 bases. J lost 4 bases, V lost 2 bases, and 6 bases had no gene match. CDR1 and CDR2 (germline): DFQATT, SNEGSKA (reference sequence). The CDR3 contains 15 residues. DNA of the CDR3: TGCAGTGCTAGACCCAGCGGGAGAGTCACCGGGGAGCTGTTTTTT. Amino acids: CSARPSGRVTGELFF.

The chain recombines TRBV6-2 or TRBV6-3 with TRBJ1-6, with no clear D. The V gene's germline CDR1 is MNHEY and CDR2 SVGEGT. The CDR3 consists of 15 residues. Deletions cut 4 bases from V and 9 bases from J, with 16 bases between. This CDR3 reads CASSSLGPRSSPLHF. CDR3 DNA sequence: TGTGCCAGCAGTTCCCTTGGACCAAGATCTTCACCCCTCCACTTT.

The sample holds a few counts of this clonotype. The rearrangement joins TRBV9 to TRBJ2-1; D may correspond to TRBD1 or TRBD2 (5 bases each). V gave up 3 bases and J gave up 8 bases, with 18 bases separating them. The CDR3 sequence is 15 residues long. Looked up from germline, CDR1 is SGDLS and CDR2 is YYNGEE. As DNA, the CDR3 is TGTGCCAGCAGCGGAGGGGACCCCCAAGTCGATGAGCAGTTCTTC. Its translation: CASSGGDPQVDEQFF.

The chain recombines TRBV9 with TRBJ2-3; 7 nucleotides match TRBD2. The germline V gene has CDR1 SGDLS and CDR2 YYNGEE. This CDR3 spans 16 amino acids. J was trimmed by 0 bases and V by 4 bases; bases with no gene match: 8. This CDR3 reads CASSSPSGISTDTQYF. DNA for the CDR3: TGTGCCAGCAGCTCACCCAGCGGGATTAGCACAGATACGCAGTATTTT.

The CDR3: CASSQDPLSTDTQYF. The CDR3 nucleotides are TGCGCCAGCAGCCAAGATCCCCTATCCACAGATACGCAGTATTTT. The chain links TRBV4-3 to TRBJ2-3; unclear D gene. The CDR3 runs 15 residues. V lost 0 bases and J lost 2, with 9 bases in between. Per germline, CDR1 LGHNA and CDR2 YSLEER.

This clonotype was found many times. The chain is built from TRBV3-1 and TRBJ2-3, with D tentatively TRBD1 (5 bases). The CDR3 sequence is 14 residues long. Trimming took 0 bases from V and 6 from J, leaving 10 bases between them. Germline loops: CDR1 LGHDT, CDR2 YNNKEL (reference sequence). CDR3 amino acids: CASSQELGDDTQYF. The CDR3 coding sequence is TGTGCCAGCAGCCAAGAGCTAGGGGATGATACGCAGTATTTT.

The chain recombines TRBV7-9 with TRBJ2-3, with 10 bases lining up with TRBD2. V shed 4 bases and J 0 bases; nucleotides not matched to a gene: 7. CDR3 size: 17 residues. The germline V gene has CDR1 SEHNR and CDR2 FQNEAQ (reference sequence). The CDR3 coding sequence is TGTGCCAGCAGCTCCGGGAGGACTAGCGGTAGCACAGATACGCAGTATTTT. It codes for CASSSGRTSGSTDTQYF.

This clonotype was seen only a few times. CDR3 sequence (DNA): TGTGCCACCAGCAGGGACAGGAGCTACAATGAGCAGTTCTTC. As protein: CATSRDRSYNEQFF. The chain recombines TRBV15 with TRBJ2-1; 7 bases line up with TRBD1. V gave up 3 bases and J gave up 3 bases; unmatched junction bases: 2. The CDR3 has 14 residues. Germline V gene sequence: CDR1 LNHNV, CDR2 YYDKDF (reference sequence).

In nucleotides, the CDR3 is TGTGCCAGCAGCCCAAATAGCGGGGGGCAAGAGACCCAGTACTTC. This sequence encodes CASSPNSGGQETQYF. The chain recombines TRBV7-2 with TRBJ2-5; 10 nucleotides line up with TRBD2. Unmatched junction bases numbered 5, after V lost 5 bases and J lost 2 bases. The germline V gene has CDR1 SGHTA and CDR2 FQGNSA. The CDR3 totals 15 residues.

This clonotype was observed a handful of times. The chain recombines TRBV20-1 with TRBJ2-1, with 12 bases identical to TRBD1. Per germline, CDR1 DFQATT and CDR2 SNEGSKA (reference sequence). With V trimmed by 5 bases and J by 3 bases, 8 bases remained unmatched. This CDR3 is 16 amino acids long. Here the CDR3 DNA reads TGCAGTGCTGGGCCCGGGACAGGGGGCAGCTACAATGAGCAGTTCTTC. Translation gives CSAGPGTGGSYNEQFF.

V usage is TRBV12-3 or TRBV12-4 and J usage is TRBJ2-7; 7 nucleotides align to TRBD2. The CDR3 runs to 17 residues. Trimming cost V 5 bases and J 3 bases; bases outside gene matches: 16. Here the CDR3 reads CASSPTFGRGGFYEQYF. DNA for the CDR3: TGTGCCAGCAGTCCAACCTTCGGCCGGGGAGGGTTCTACGAGCAGTACTTC.

The rearrangement joins TRBV12-3 or TRBV12-4 to TRBJ2-3; TRBD2 agrees at 11 bases. This CDR3 comprises 14 residues. Trimming at V came to 1 base and at J to 8 bases, leaving 2 bases not matched to a gene. CDR3 nucleotide sequence: TGTGCCAGCAGTTTAGGGACTAGCGGGCCTACGCAGTATTTT. It is translated as CASSLGTSGPTQYF.

The chain employs TRBV4-3 and TRBJ1-1; D not resolved. Trimming removed 1 base at V and 1 base at J, with 4 bases between. Germline-derived CDR1 and CDR2 are LGHNA and YSLEER. The CDR3 consists of 13 residues. This chain's CDR3 is CASSQAANTEAFF. CDR3 nucleotides: TGCGCCAGCAGCCAAGCAGCGAACACTGAAGCTTTCTTT.

Comments on this clonotype: Here the CDR3 omits its conserved ending phenylalanine or tryptophan, so a read error is the likely source. V and J are TRBV20-1 and TRBJ2-5; D is perhaps TRBD2 (5 bases). Germline values: CDR1 DFQATT, CDR2 SNEGSKA (reference sequence). CDR3 length: 11 residues. Trimming pared 7 bases from V and 0 bases from J, leaving 6 bases between. CDR3 residues: CSGGYQETQYL. DNA of the CDR3: TGCAGTGGCGGGTACCAAGAGACCCAGTACTTA.

The V gene is TRBV27, the J gene TRBJ1-2; weak D call: TRBD1 (5 bases). V was pared by 6 bases and J by 3 bases, with 11 bases between. CDR1 is MNHEY, CDR2 SMNVEV, per germline (reference sequence). The CDR3 spans 13 residues. CDR3 protein: CASSFGTDYGYTF. The DNA of the CDR3 is TGTGCCAGCAGCTTCGGGACGGACTATGGCTACACCTTC.

This chain connects TRBV7-6 to TRBJ2-2; the match to TRBD2 covers 10 bases. Germline loops: CDR1 SGHVS, CDR2 FNYEAQ. This CDR3 is built from 18 residues. V dropped 5 bases and J dropped 6; count of bases not matched to a gene: 15. CDR3 region: CASSPVLAGEGSAGELFF. CDR3 sequence (DNA): TGTGCCAGCAGCCCCGTCCTAGCGGGAGAAGGGAGCGCCGGGGAGCTGTTTTTT.

The V call is TRBV6-2 or TRBV6-3, the J call TRBJ2-5; D is undetermined. CDR1 is MNHEY, CDR2 SVGEGT, per germline. This CDR3 is built from 15 residues. V was trimmed by 2 bases and J by 5 bases, leaving 15 bases between them. The CDR3 bases are TGTGCCAGCAGTTACACGAGAAACGGTGGGGAGACCCAGTACTTC. It is translated as CASSYTRNGGETQYF.

With respect to this clonotype: Germline is not matched at one junction end, which may reflect a read error. V usage is TRBV6-2 or TRBV6-3 and J usage is TRBJ2-1; TRBD2 matches at 8 bases. The CDR3 totals 20 residues. CDR1 MNHEY and CDR2 SVGEGT come from the germline V gene. The CDR3 nucleotides are TGTGCGAGCAGGGCGGCAGGGGTAGTTAGCGGGATCTCTTCCTACAATGAGCAGTTCTTC. Translation gives CASRAAGVVSGISSYNEQFF.

This clonotype was observed a handful of times. The CDR3 bases are TGCGCCAGCAGCTTGGACGGACCGAACACTGAAGCTTTCTTT. It codes for CASSLDGPNTEAFF. V usage is TRBV5-1 and J usage is TRBJ1-1; unclear D gene. In germline, CDR1 is SGHRS, CDR2 YFSETQ. The ends were cut back, 0 bases at V and 1 base at J, with 7 bases in the middle. CDR3 length equals 14 residues.

The sample holds many counts of this clonotype. CDR3 nucleotides: TGTGCCAGCAGCGTAGCTAGAACAGAGACCCAGTACTTC. Translated, it gives CASSVARTETQYF. The rearrangement links TRBV9 to TRBJ2-5; no definite D call. V was trimmed by 0 bases and J by 4 bases, leaving 7 bases between them. Germline V gene data show CDR1 as SGDLS and CDR2 as YYNGEE. This CDR3 comprises 13 residues.